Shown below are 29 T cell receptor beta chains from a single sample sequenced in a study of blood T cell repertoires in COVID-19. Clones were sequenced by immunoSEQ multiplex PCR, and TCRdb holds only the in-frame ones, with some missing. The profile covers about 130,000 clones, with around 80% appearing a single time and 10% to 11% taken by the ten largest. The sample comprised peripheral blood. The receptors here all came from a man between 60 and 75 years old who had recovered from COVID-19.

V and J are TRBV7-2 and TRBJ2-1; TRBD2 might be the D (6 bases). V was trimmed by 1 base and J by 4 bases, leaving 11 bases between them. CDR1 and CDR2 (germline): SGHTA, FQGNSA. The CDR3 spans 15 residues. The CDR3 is CASSLVREYYNEQFF. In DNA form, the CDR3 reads TGTGCCAGCAGCTTAGTCCGGGAGTATTACAATGAGCAGTTCTTC.

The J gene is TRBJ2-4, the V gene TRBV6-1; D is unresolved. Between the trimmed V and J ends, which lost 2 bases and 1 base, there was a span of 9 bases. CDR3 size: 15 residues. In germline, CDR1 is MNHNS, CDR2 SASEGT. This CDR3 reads CASSEQVRAKNIQYF. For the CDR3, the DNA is TGTGCCAGCAGTGAACAGGTCCGGGCCAAAAACATTCAGTACTTC.

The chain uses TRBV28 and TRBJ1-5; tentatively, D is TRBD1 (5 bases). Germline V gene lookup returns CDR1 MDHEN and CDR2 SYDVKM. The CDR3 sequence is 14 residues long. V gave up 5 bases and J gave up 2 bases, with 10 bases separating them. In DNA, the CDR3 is TGTGCCAGCAGTCGGCCGGGGGGCAATCAGCCCCAGCATTTT. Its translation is CASSRPGGNQPQHF.

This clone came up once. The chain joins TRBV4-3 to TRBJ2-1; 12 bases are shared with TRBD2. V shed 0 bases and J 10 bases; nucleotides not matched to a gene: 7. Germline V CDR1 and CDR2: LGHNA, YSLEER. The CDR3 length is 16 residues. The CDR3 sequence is CASSQDRGLAGREQFF. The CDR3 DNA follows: TGCGCCAGCAGCCAAGATCGGGGACTAGCGGGTCGGGAGCAGTTCTTC.

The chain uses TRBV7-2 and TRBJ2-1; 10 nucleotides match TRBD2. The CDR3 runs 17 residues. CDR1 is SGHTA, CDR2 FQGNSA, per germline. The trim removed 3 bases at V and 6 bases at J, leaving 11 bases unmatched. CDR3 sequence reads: CASSFHKGSGGANEQFF. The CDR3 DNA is TGTGCCAGCAGCTTTCATAAGGGCAGCGGGGGGGCCAATGAGCAGTTCTTC.

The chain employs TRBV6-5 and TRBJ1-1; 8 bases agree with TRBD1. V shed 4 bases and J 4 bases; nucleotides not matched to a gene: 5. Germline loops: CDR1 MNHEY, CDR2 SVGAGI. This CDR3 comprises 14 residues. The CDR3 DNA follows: TGTGCCAGCAGTTTGGACAGGGTGGGCACTGAAGCTTTCTTT. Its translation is CASSLDRVGTEAFF.

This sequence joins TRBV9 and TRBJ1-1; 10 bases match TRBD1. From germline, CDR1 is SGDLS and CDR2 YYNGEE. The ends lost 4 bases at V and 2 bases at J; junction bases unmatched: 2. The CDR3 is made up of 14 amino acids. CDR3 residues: CASSPTGGNTEAFF. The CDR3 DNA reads TGTGCCAGCAGCCCGACAGGGGGCAACACTGAAGCTTTCTTT.

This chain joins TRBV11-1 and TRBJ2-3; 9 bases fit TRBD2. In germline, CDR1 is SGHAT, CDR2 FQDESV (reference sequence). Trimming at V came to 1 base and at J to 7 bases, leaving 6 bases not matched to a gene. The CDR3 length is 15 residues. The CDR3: CASSLGVAGGHTQYF. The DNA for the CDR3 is TGTGCCAGCAGCTTAGGTGTGGCGGGAGGGCATACGCAGTATTTT.

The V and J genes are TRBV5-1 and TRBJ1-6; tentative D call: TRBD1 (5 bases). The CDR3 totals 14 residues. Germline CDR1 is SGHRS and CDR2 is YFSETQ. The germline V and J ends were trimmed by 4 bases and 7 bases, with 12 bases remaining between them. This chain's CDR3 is CASSPQGWNSPLHF. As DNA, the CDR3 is TGCGCCAGCAGCCCCCAGGGTTGGAATTCACCCCTCCACTTT.

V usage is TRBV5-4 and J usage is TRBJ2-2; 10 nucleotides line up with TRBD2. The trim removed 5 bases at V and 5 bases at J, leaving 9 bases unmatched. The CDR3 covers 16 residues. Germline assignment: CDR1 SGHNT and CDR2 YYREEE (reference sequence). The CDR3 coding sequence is TGTGCCAGCAGTTCAGCGGGAGGGCCGGGGACCGGGGAGCTGTTTTTT. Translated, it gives CASSSAGGPGTGELFF.

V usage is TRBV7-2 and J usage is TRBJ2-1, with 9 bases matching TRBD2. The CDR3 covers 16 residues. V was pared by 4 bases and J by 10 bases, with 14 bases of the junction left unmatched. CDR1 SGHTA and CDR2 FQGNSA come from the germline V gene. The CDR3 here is CASSWTSVITGGEQFF. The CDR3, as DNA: TGTGCCAGCAGCTGGACTAGCGTTATAACCGGAGGGGAGCAGTTCTTC.

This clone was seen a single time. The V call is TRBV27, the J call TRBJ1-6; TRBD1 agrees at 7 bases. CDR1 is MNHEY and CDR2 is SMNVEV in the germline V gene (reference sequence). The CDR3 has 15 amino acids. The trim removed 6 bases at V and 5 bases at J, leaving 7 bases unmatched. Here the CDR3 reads CASSKSQGDNSPLHF. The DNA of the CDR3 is TGTGCCAGCAGCAAATCCCAGGGGGATAATTCACCCCTCCACTTT.

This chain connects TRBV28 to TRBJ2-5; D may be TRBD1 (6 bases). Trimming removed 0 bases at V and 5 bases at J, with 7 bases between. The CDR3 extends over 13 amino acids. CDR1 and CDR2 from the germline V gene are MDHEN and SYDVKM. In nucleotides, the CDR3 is TGTGCCAGCAGTTTATGGAGGGGGGAGACCCAGTACTTC. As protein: CASSLWRGETQYF.

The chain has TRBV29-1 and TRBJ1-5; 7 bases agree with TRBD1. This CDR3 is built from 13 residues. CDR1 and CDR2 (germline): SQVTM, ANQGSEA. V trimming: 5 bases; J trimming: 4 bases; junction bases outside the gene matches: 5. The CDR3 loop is CSVLDRENQPQHF. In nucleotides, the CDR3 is TGCAGCGTTCTAGACAGGGAGAATCAGCCCCAGCATTTT.

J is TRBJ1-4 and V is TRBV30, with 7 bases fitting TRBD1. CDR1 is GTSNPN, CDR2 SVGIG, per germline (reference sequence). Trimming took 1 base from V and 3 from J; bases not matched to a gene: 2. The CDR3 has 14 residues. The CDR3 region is CAWSATGSNEKLFF. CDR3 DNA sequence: TGTGCCTGGAGTGCGACAGGGTCTAATGAAAAACTGTTTTTT.

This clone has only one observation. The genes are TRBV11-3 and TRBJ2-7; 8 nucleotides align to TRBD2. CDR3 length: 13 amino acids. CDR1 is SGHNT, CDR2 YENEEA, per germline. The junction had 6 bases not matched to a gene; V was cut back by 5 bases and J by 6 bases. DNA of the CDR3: TGTGCCAGCAGCCTGGGACTAGTCGGCGAGCAGTACTTC. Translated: CASSLGLVGEQYF. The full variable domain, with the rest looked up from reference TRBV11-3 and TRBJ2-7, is EAGVVQSPRYKIIEKKQPVAFWCNPISGHNTLYWYLQNLGQGPELLIRYENEEAVDDSQLPKDRFSAERLKGVDSTLKIQPAELGDSAVYLCASSLGLVGEQYFGPGTRLTVT.

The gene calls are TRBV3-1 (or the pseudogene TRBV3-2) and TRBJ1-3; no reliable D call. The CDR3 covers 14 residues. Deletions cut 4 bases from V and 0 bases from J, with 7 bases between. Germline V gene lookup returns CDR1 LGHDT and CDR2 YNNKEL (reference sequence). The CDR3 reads CASSLGSSGNTIYF. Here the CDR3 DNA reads TGTGCCAGCAGCCTTGGGAGCTCTGGAAACACCATATATTTT.

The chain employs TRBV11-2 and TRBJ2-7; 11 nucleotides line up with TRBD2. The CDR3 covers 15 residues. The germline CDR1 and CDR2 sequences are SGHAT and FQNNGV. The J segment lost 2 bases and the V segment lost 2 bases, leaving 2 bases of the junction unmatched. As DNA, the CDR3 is TGTGCCAGCAGCTTAACTAGCGGGGGTACCTACGAGCAGTACTTC. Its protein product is CASSLTSGGTYEQYF.

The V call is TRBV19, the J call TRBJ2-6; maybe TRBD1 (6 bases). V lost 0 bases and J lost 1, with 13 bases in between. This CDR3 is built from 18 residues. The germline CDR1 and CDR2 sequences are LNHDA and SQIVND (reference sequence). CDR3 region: CASSIDSRGSSGANVLTF. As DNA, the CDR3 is TGTGCCAGTAGTATAGATTCGAGGGGGAGTTCTGGGGCCAACGTCCTGACTTTC.

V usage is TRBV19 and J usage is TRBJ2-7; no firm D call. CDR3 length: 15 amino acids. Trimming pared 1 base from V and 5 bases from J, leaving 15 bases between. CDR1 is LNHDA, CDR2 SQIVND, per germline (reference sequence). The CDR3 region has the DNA TGTGCCAGTAGTATAGTCGCAGGCTCACTGGACGAGCAGTACTTC. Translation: CASSIVAGSLDEQYF.

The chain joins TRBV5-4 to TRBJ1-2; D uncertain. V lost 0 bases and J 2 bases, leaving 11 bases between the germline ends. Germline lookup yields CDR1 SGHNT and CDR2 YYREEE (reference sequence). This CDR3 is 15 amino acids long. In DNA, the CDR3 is TGTGCCAGCAGCTTGGATCACAGCCGGAACTATGGCTACACCTTC. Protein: CASSLDHSRNYGYTF.

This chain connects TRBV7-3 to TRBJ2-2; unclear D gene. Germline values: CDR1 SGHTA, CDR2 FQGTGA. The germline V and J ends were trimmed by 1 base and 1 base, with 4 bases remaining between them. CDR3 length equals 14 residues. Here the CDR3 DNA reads TGTGCCAGCAGCTTAATACAGAACACCGGGGAGCTGTTTTTT. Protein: CASSLIQNTGELFF. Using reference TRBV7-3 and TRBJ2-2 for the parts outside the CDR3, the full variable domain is GAGVSQTPSNKVTEKGKYVELRCDPISGHTALYWYRQSLGQGPEFLIYFQGTGAADDSGLPNDRFFAVRPEGSVSTLKIQRTERGDSAVYLCASSLIQNTGELFFGEGSRLTVL.

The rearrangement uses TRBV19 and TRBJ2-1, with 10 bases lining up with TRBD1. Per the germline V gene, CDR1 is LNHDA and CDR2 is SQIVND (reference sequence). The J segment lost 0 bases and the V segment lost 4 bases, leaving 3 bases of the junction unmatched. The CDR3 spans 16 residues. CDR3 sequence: CASSTWTGGSYNEQFF. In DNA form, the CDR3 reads TGTGCCAGTAGTACTTGGACAGGGGGCTCCTACAATGAGCAGTTCTTC.

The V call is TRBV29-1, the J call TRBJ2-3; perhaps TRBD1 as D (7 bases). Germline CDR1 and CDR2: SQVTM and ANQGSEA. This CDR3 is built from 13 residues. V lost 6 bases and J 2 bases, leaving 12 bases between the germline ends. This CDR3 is CSVGGTATDTQYF. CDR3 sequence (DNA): TGCAGCGTCGGCGGGACAGCCACAGATACGCAGTATTTT.

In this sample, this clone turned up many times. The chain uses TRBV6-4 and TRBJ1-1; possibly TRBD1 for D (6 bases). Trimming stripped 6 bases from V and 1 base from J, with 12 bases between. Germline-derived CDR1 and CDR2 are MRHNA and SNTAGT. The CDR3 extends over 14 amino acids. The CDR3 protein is CASRAGAANTEAFF. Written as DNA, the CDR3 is TGTGCCAGCAGGGCAGGGGCAGCGAACACTGAAGCTTTCTTT.

This CDR3 is CASSHTGDSNYGYTF. The CDR3 DNA reads TGTGCCAGTAGCCACACAGGGGACTCTAACTATGGCTACACCTTC. This chain connects TRBV19 to TRBJ1-2; 7 nucleotides match TRBD1. The CDR3 is 15 amino acids. Germline values: CDR1 LNHDA, CDR2 SQIVND (reference sequence). With V trimmed by 6 bases and J by 0 bases, 7 bases remained unmatched.

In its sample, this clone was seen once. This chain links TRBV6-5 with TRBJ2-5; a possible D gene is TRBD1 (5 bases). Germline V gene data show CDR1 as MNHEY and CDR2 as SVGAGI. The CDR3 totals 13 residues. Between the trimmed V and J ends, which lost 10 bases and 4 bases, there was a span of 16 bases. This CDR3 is CATLRAAGETQYF. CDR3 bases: TGTGCCACCCTCAGGGCAGCCGGAGAGACCCAGTACTTC.

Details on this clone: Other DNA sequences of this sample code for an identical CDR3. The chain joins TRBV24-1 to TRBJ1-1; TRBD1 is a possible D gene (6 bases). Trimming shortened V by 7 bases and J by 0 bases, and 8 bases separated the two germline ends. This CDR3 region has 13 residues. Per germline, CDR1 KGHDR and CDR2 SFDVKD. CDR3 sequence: CATRGHLNTEAFF. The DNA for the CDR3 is TGTGCCACCAGGGGACACCTGAACACTGAAGCTTTCTTT.

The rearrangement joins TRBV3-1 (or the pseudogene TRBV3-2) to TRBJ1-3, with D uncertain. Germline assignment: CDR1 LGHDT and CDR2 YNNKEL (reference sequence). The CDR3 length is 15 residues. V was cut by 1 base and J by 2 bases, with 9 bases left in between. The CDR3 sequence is CASSQAQWTGNTIYF. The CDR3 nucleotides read TGTGCCAGCAGCCAAGCACAGTGGACTGGAAACACCATATATTTT.